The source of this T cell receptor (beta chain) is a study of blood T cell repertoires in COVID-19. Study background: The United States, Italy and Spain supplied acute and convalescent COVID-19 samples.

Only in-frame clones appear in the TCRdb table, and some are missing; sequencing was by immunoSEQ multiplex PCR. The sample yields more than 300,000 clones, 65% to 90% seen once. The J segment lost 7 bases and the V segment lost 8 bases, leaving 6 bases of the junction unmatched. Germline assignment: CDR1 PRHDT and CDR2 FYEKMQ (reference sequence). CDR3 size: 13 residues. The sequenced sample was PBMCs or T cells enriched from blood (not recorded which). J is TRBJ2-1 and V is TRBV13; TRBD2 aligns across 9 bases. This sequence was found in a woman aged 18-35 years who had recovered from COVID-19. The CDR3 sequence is CASAPSGVNEQFF. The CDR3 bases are TGTGCCAGCGCCCCTAGCGGGGTTAATGAGCAGTTCTTC.